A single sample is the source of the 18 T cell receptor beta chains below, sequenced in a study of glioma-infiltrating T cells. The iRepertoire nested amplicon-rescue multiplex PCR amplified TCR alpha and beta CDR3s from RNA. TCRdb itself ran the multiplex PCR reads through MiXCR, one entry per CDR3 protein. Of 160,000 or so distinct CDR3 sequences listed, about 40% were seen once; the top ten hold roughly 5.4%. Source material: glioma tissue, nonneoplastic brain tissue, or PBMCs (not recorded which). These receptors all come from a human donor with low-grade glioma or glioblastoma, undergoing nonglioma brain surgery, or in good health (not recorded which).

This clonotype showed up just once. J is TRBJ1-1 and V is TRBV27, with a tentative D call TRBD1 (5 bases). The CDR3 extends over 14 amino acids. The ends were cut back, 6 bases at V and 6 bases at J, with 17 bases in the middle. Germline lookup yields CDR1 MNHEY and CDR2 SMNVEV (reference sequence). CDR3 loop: CASSTGTLWAEAFF. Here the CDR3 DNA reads TGTGCCAGCAGCACCGGGACTCTTTGGGCTGAAGCTTTCTTT.

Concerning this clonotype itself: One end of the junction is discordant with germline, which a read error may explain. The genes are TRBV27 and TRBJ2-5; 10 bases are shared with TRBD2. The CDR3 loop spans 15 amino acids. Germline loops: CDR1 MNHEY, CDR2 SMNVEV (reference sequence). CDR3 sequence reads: CASRSGASGRETQYF. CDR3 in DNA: TGCGCCAGCAGATCCGGGGCTAGCGGGAGAGAGACCCAGTACTTC.

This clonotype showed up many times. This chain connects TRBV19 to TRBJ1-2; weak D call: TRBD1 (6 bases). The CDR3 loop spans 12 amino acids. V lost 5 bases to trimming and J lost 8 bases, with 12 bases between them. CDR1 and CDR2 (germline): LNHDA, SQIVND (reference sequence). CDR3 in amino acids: CASSPDRLGYTF. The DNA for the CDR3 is TGTGCCAGTAGTCCGGACAGATTAGGCTACACCTTC.

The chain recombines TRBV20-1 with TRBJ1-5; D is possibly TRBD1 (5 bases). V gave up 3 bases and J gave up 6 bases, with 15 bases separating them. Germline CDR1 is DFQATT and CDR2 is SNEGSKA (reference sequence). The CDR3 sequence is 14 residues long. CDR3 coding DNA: TGCAGTGCTAGCCGCGGTGGGGCTGGTCAGCCCCAGCATTTT. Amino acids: CSASRGGAGQPQHF.

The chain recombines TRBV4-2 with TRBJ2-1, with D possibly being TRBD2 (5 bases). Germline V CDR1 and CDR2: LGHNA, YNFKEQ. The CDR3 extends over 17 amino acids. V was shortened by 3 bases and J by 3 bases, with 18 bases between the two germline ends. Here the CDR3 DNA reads TGTGCCAGCAGCCATTCTAGTTCTAGCCGGGGCTACAATGAGCAGTTCTTC. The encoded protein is CASSHSSSSRGYNEQFF.

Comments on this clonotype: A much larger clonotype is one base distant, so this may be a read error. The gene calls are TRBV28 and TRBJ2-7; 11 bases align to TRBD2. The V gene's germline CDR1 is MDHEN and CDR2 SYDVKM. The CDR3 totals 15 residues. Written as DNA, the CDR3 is TGTGCCAGCAGTTTGGTCGGGCTAGCGGGAGGCGAGGAGTACTTC. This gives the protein CASSLVGLAGGEEYF.

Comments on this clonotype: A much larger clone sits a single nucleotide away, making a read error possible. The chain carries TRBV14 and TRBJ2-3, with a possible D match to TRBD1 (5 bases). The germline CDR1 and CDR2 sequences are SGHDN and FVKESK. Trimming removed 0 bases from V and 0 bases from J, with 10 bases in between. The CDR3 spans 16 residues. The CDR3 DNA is TGTGCCAGCAGCCAAGATGACAGTGCTAGCACAGATACGCAGTATTTT. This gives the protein CASSQDDSASTDTQYF.

The CDR3 DNA is TGTGCCAGCAGCAGGCTAGCGGAGAGAGGCAATGAGCAGTTCTTC. Translation: CASSRLAERGNEQFF. The gene calls are TRBV11-2 and TRBJ2-1, with 7 bases lining up with TRBD2. Germline values: CDR1 SGHAT, CDR2 FQNNGV. The J segment lost 6 bases and the V segment lost 5 bases, leaving 10 bases of the junction unmatched. This CDR3 has 15 amino acids.

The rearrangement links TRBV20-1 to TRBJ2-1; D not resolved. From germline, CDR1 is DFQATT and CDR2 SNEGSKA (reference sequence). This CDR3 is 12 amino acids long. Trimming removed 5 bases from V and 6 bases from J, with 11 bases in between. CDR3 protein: CSAAFVGNEQFF. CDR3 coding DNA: TGCAGTGCTGCGTTTGTGGGCAATGAGCAGTTCTTC.

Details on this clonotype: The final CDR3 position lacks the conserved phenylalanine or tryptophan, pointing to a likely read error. The chain's CDR3 is CASSALRGTGELFL. The CDR3 bases are TGTGCCAGCAGCGCTCTTCGAGGGACCGGGGAGCTGTTTCTT. The J gene is TRBJ2-2, the V gene TRBV7-3, with a weak D call TRBD2 (5 bases). V dropped 5 bases and J dropped 5 bases, with 12 bases sitting between them. The CDR3 runs 14 residues. The V gene's germline CDR1 is SGHTA and CDR2 FQGTGA.

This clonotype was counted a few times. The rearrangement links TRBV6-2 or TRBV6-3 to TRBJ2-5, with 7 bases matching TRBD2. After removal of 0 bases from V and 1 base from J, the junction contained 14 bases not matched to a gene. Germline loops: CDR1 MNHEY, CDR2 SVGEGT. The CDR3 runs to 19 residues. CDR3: CASSYSGLAEPPGQETQYF. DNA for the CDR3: TGTGCCAGCAGTTACTCGGGGCTAGCGGAACCCCCCGGCCAAGAGACCCAGTACTTC.

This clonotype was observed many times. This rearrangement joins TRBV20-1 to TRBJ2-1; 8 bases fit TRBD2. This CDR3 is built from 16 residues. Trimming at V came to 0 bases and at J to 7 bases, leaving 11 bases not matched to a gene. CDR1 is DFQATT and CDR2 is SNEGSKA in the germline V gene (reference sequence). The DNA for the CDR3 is TGCAGTGCTAGAGAACTTCTAGCGGGCTCCGTAAATGAGCAGTTCTTC. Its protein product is CSARELLAGSVNEQFF.

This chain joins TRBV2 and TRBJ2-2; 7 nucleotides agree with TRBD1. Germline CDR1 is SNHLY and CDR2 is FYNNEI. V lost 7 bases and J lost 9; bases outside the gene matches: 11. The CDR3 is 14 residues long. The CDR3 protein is CASNGGQAIWELFF. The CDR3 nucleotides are TGTGCCAGCAATGGAGGACAGGCTATCTGGGAGCTGTTTTTT. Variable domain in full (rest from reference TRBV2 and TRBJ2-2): EPEVTQTPSHQVTQMGQEVILRCVPISNHLYFYWYRQILGQKVEFLVSFYNNEISEKSEIFDDQFSVERPDGSNFTLKIRSTKLEDSAMYFCASNGGQAIWELFFGEGSRLTVL.

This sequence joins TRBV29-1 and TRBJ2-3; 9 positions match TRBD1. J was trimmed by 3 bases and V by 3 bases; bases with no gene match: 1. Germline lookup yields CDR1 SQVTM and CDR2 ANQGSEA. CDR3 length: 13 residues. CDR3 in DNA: TGCAGCGTTGACGGGACAGGGACAGATACGCAGTATTTT. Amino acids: CSVDGTGTDTQYF.

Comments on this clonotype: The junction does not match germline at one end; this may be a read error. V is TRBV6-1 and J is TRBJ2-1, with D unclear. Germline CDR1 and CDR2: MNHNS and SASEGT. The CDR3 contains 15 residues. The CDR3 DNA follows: TGTGCCAGCAGTTATGCACTATTTGGTTACAATGAGCAGTCCTTC. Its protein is CASSYALFGYNEQSF.

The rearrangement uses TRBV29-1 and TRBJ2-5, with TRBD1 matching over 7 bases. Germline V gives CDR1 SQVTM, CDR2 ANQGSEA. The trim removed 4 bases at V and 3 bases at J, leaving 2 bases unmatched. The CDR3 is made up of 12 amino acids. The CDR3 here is CSVGDREETQYF. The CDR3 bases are TGCAGCGTTGGCGACAGGGAAGAGACCCAGTACTTC.

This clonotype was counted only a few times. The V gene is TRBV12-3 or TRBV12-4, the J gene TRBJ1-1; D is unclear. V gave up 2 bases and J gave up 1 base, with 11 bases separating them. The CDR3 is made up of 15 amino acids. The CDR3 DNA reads TGTGCCAGCAGTTTAAGGAGACTCGCGAACACTGAAGCTTTCTTT. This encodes CASSLRRLANTEAFF.

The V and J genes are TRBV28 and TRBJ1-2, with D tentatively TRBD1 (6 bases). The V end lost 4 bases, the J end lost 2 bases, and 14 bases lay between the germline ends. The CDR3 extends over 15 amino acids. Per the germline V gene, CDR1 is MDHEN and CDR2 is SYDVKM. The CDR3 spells CASSSPRTDNYGYTF. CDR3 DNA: TGTGCCAGCAGTTCCCCCCGGACAGACAACTATGGCTACACCTTC.